The clone carrying this T cell receptor (beta chain) was detected only a few times. Its matching antigen is unknown. The CDR3 loop spans 15 amino acids. V was clipped by 5 bases and J by 2 bases, with 10 bases between them. The germline V gene has CDR1 SEHNR and CDR2 FQNEAQ (reference sequence). Blood was collected once per donor into heparin, averaging about 110 mL. By way of CD45RO/CCR7/CD25/CD127/CD95/CD27, the CD4+ regulatory, stem cell-like memory, central memory and naive cells were sorted. The record originates from a study of beta chain features in type 1 diabetes. Overall study: The patients were much like the healthy donors in age, gender and cell yields. Regarding the study as a whole: For type 1 diabetes patients, VDJ junctions showed fewer insertions and more deletions.

All of the isolated RNA was reverse transcribed, so expressed TCRB transcripts were sequenced. Profiling relied on immunoSEQ multiplex PCR, and the TCRdb table lists in-frame clones only, not all of them. Of 350,000 to 450,000 clones listed, less than 15% are singletons. The rearrangement links TRBV7-9 to TRBJ2-6; D remains unclear. Sequencing was carried out using naive CD4+ T cells from blood. This TCR came from a woman between 18 and 30 years old in good health. CDR3 sequence (DNA): TGTGCCAGCAGCCCGCAGAACCCTGGGGCCAACGTCCTGACTTTC. Protein product: CASSPQNPGANVLTF.